This is a list of T cell receptor beta chains from one sample in a study of T cell responses to AZD1222 COVID-19 vaccine. Here immunoSEQ multiplex PCR was the method, and the copy in TCRdb shows in-frame clones only, minus some. The sample has about 66,000 clones; about 88% are singletons. Source: peripheral blood, taken on day 0 of AZD1222 vaccination. The receptors derive from an adult in good health. The CDR3 runs from the conserved cysteine through the conserved F or W. Fields, in order: J gene, V gene, CDR3 protein.

TRBJ1-5	TRBV7-9	CASSRTGQPQHF
TRBJ1-2	TRBV18	CASSPDIQGDGYTF
TRBJ1-4	TRBV4-1	CASSQSLGTNEKLFF
TRBJ2-5	TRBV7-9	CASSLRMQETQYF
TRBJ1-3	TRBV30	CAGNRLSSGNTIYF
TRBJ2-3	TRBV9	CASSDIAGFTDTQYF
TRBJ1-1	TRBV28	CASSALGGNTEAFF
TRBJ2-1	TRBV7-9	CASSLTGIDEQFF
TRBJ1-1	TRBV4-3	CASSQEGVEAFF
TRBJ1-4	TRBV6-5	CASSRQGVVGLELFF
TRBJ1-4	TRBV18	CASSSLEGRANEKLFF
TRBJ1-1	TRBV6-5	CASRGGIEAFF
TRBJ1-5	TRBV10-3	CAISIDYSNQPQHF
TRBJ2-3	TRBV27	CASSFSTSGGATDTQYF
TRBJ1-1	TRBV6-1	CASSERVLPTGLDEAFF
TRBJ2-3	TRBV6-1	CASSEDRGSTDTQYF
TRBJ2-3	TRBV19	CASSISGGGSSTDTQYF
TRBJ2-7	TRBV5-6	CASSLERHEQYF
TRBJ1-1	TRBV19	CASSTQTGNTEAFF
TRBJ2-4	TRBV18	CASSPESGSLNIQYF
TRBJ1-1	TRBV7-9	CASSLAGGRNTEAFF
TRBJ1-2	TRBV4-3	CASSQGAANYGYTF
TRBJ2-1	TRBV10-1	CASSKREHTRNEQFF
TRBJ2-5	TRBV5-1	CASSIDRLQIQYF
TRBJ2-2	TRBV19	CASRIQGNTGELFF
TRBJ2-1	TRBV6-4	CASSAGQGGDEQFF
TRBJ2-2	TRBV4-1	CASSQSGRNTGELFF
TRBJ2-7	TRBV19	CASSEALAGGPEEQYF
TRBJ2-3	TRBV2	CASSASLLSTDTQYF
TRBJ1-2	TRBV6-5	CASSKTGSRDGYTF
TRBJ2-1	TRBV9	CASSPRTSGGIRYNEQFF
TRBJ1-2	TRBV12-3/TRBV12-4	CASSLTANYGYTF
TRBJ2-5	TRBV5-1	CASSYPGAVKETQYF
TRBJ1-6	TRBV6-5	CASRQYNSPLHF
TRBJ1-1	TRBV7-8	CASSPWGGQGVGAFF
TRBJ1-5	TRBV6-2/TRBV6-3	CASSYLDSATGFNQPQHF
TRBJ1-1	TRBV9	CASSFSGGSHTEAFF
TRBJ1-1	TRBV7-9	CASSLSGEGGEAFF
TRBJ2-7	TRBV28	CASSLEGFDYEQYF
TRBJ1-1	TRBV11-3	CASSLHMNTEAFF
TRBJ1-6	TRBV9	CASSPGTARETLHF
TRBJ1-6	TRBV6-1	CASSEFHRGIDNSPLHF
TRBJ1-2	TRBV5-5	CASSLGGQGIHYGYTF
TRBJ2-3	TRBV10-1	CASRQDLSTDTQYF
TRBJ1-4	TRBV5-1	CASSLVPGDNEKLFF